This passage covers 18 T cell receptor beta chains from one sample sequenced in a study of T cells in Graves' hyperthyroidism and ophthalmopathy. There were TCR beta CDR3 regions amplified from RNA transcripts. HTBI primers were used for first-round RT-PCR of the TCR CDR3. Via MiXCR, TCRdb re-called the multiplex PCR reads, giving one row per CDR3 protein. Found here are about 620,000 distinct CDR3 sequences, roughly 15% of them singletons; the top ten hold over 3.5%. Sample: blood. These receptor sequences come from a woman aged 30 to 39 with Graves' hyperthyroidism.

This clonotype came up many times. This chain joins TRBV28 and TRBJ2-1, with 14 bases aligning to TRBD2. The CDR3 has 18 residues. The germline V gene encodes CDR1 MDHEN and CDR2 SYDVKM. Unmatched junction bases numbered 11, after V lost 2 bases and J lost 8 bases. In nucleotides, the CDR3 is TGTGCCAGCAGTTTAAACGGACTAGCGGGAGGATCTGTTTATGAGCAGTTCTTC. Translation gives CASSLNGLAGGSVYEQFF.

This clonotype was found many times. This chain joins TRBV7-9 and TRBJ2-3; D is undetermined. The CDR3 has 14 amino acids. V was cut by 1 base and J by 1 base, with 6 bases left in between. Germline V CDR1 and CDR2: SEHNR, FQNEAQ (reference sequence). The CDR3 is CASSLVQGTDTQYF. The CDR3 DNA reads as TGTGCCAGCAGCTTAGTGCAGGGCACAGATACGCAGTATTTT.

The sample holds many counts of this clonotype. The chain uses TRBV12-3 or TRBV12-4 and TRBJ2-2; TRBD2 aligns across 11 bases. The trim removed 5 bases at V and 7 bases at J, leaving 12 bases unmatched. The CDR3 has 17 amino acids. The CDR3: CASSPLSGRALSGELFF. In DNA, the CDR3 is TGTGCCAGCAGTCCCCTTAGCGGGAGGGCCCTTAGCGGGGAGCTGTTTTTT.

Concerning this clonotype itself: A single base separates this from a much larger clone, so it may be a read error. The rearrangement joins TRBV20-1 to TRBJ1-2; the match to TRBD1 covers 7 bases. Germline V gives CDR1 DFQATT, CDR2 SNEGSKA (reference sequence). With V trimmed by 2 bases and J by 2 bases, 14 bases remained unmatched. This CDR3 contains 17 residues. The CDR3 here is CSARTFTSGQLNYGYTF. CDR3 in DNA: TGCAGTGCTAGAACCTTTACGTCGGGACAGCTCAACTATGGCTACACCTTC.

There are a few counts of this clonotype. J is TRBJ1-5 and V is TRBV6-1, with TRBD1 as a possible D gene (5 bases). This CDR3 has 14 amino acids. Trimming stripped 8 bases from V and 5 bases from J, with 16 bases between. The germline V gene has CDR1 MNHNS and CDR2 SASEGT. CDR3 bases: TGTGCCAGCTGGGGACGGAGTCGTGATCAGCCCCAGCATTTT. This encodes CASWGRSRDQPQHF.

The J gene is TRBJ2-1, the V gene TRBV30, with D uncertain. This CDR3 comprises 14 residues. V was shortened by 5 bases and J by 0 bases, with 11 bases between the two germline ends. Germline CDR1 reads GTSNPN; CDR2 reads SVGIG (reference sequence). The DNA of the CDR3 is TGTGCCTGGGCCCGGTCCAGCTCCTACAATGAGCAGTTCTTC. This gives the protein CAWARSSSYNEQFF. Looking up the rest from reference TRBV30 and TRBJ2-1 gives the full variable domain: SQTIHQWPATLVQPVGSPLSLECTVEGTSNPNLYWYRQAAGRGLQLLFYSVGIGQISSEVPQNLSASRPQDRQFILSSKKLLLSDSGFYLCAWARSSSYNEQFFGPGTRLTVL.

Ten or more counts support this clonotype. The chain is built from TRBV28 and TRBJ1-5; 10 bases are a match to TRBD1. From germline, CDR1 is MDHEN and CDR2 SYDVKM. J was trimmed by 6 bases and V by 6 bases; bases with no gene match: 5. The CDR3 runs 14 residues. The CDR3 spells CASRRQGASQPQHF. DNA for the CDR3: TGTGCCAGCAGGAGACAGGGGGCCAGTCAGCCCCAGCATTTT.

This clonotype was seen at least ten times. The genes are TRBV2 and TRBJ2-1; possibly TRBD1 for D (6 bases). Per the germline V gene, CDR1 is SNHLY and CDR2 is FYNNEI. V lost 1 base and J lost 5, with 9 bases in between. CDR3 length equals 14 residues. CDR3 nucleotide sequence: TGTGCCAGCAGTGAAGGGGGGCTGGACAATGAGCAGTTCTTC. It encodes CASSEGGLDNEQFF.

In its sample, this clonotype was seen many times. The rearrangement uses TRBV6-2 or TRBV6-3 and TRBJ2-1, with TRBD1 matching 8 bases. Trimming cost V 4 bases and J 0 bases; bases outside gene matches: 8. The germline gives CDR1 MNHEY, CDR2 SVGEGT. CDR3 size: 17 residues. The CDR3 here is CASSSPRTGSSYNEQFF. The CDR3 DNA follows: TGTGCCAGCAGTTCCCCCAGGACAGGGAGCTCCTACAATGAGCAGTTCTTC.

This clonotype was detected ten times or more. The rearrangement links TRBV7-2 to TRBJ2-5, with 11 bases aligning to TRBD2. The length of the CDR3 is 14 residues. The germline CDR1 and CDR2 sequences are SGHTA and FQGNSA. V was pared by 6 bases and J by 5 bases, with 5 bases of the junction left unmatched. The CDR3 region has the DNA TGTGCCAGCAGTCATCGACTAGCGGGGGAGACCCAGTACTTC. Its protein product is CASSHRLAGETQYF. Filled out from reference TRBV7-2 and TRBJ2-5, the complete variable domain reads GAGVSQSPSNKVTEKGKDVELRCDPISGHTALYWYRQSLGQGLEFLIYFQGNSAPDKSGLPSDRFSAERTGGSVSTLTIQRTQQEDSAVYLCASSHRLAGETQYFGPGTRLLVL.

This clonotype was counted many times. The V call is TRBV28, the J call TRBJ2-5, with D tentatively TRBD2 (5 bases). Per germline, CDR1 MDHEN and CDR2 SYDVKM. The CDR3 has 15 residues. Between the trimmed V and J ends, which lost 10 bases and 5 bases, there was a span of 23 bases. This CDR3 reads CATFTVRDRGETQYF. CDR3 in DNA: TGTGCCACCTTTACGGTGAGGGATCGAGGGGAGACCCAGTACTTC.

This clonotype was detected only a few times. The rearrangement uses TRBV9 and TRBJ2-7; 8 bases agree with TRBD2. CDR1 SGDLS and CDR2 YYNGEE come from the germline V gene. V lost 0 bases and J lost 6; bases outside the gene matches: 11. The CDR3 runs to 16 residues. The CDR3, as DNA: TGTGCCAGCAGCGTAGACACTAGCGGTGCTCTGATCGAGCAGTACTTC. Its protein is CASSVDTSGALIEQYF.

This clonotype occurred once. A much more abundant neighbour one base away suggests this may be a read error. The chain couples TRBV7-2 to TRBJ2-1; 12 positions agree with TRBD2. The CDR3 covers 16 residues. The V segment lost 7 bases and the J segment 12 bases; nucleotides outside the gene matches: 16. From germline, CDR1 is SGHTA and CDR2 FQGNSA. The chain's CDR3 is CASTFGGLAGGTAQFF. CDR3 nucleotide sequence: TGTGCCAGCACCTTTGGGGGTCTAGCGGGAGGGACTGCGCAGTTCTTC. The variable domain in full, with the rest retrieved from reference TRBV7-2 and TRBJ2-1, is GAGVSQSPSNKVTEKGKDVELRCDPISGHTALYWYRQSLGQGLEFLIYFQGNSAPDKSGLPSDRFSAERTGGSVSTLTIQRTQQEDSAVYLCASTFGGLAGGTAQFFGPGTRLTVL.

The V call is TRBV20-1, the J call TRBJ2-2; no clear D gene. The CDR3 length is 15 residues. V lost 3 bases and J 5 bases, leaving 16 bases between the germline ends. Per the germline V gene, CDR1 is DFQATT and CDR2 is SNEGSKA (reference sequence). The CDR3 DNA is TGCAGTGCTAGTGAGATCTCCCTTCCTACCGGGGAGCTGTTTTTT. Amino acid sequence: CSASEISLPTGELFF.

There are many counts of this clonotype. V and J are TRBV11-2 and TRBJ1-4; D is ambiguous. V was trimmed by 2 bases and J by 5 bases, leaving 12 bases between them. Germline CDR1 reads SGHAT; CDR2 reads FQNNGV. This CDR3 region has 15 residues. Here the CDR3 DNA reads TGTGCCAGCAGCTTATACACACGGCAAAATGAAAAACTGTTTTTT. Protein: CASSLYTRQNEKLFF. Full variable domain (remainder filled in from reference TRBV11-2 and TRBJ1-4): EAGVAQSPRYKIIEKRQSVAFWCNPISGHATLYWYQQILGQGPKLLIQFQNNGVVDDSQLPKDRFSAERLKGVDSTLKIQPAKLEDSAVYLCASSLYTRQNEKLFFGSGTQLSVL.

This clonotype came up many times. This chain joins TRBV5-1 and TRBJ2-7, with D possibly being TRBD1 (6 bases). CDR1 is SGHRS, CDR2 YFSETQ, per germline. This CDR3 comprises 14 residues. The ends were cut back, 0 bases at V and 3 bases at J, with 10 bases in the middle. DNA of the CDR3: TGCGCCAGCAGCTTGGCAGGGGAAGGCTACGAGCAGTACTTC. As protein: CASSLAGEGYEQYF.

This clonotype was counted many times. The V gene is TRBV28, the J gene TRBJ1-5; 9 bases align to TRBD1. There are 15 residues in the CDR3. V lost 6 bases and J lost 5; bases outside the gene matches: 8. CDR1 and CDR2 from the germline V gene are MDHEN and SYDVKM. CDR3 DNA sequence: TGTGCCAGCAGACCGGGACAGGGTTGGGATCAGCCCCAGCATTTT. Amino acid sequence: CASRPGQGWDQPQHF.

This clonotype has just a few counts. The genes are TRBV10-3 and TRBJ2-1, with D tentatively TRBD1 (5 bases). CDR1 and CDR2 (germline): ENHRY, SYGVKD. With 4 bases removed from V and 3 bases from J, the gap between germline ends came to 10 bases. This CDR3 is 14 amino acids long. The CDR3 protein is CAISGDRVYNEQFF. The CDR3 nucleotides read TGTGCCATCAGTGGAGACAGAGTCTACAATGAGCAGTTCTTC.